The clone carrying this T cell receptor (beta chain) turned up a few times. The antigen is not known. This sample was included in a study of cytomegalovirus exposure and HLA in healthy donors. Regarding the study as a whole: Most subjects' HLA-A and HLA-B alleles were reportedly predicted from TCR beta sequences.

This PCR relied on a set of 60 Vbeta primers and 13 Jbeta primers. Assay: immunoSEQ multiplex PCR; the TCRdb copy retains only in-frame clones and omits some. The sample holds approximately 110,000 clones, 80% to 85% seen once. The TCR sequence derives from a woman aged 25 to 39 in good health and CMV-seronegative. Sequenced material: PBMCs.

DNA for the CDR3: TGTGCCAGCAGTGAGGGCGGGAATAGCAATCAGCCCCAGCATTTT. Translated: CASSEGGNSNQPQHF. The chain uses TRBV6-1 and TRBJ1-5, with D uncertain. CDR3 size: 15 residues. CDR1 and CDR2 (germline): MNHNS, SASEGT. Trimming took 3 bases from V and 0 from J, leaving 9 bases between them.